The following is a T cell receptor beta chain sequence with its context. The sample belongs to a study of early T cells in non-severe SARS-CoV-2 infection. The CDR3 contains 11 residues. The junction had 5 bases not matched to a gene; V was cut back by 6 bases and J by 7 bases. CDR1 and CDR2 (germline): DFQATT, SNEGSKA (reference sequence). In the library, individual cDNA molecules carried attached unique molecular identifiers. A single record per CDR3 protein comes from TCRdb applying MiXCR to the 5' RACE reads. The sample lists about 48,000 distinct CDR3 sequences, 7.7% seen once, with approximately 5% in the top ten.

V is TRBV20-1 and J is TRBJ2-7, with TRBD2 identical over 8 bases. Material: whole blood. The receptor's source is an adult who was a healthcare worker with PCR-confirmed SARS-CoV-2 infection or an uninfected control (not recorded which). CDR3 bases: TGCAGTGCCCGACTAGCGCGGGAGCAGTACTTC. It translates to CSARLAREQYF.